The next 15 T cell receptor beta chains were all read from a single sample in a study of response to subunit inactivated influenza vaccine. One entry per CDR3 protein results from TCRdb running MiXCR on the RT-PCR reads. The sample yields hundreds of thousands of distinct CDR3 sequences, approximately 9.9% seen once. Sample: PBMCs from blood, taken 45 days after vaccination. The receptors were sampled from a man aged 45-60 years who received an inactivated influenza vaccine.

The J gene is TRBJ2-6, the V gene TRBV6-1; possibly TRBD1 or TRBD2 for D (5 bases each). The CDR3 is made up of 17 amino acids. Germline loops: CDR1 MNHNS, CDR2 SASEGT. The germline V and J ends were trimmed by 6 bases and 4 bases, with 19 bases remaining between them. CDR3 sequence: CASSPTARGDGANVLTF. CDR3 nucleotides: TGTGCCAGCAGCCCAACGGCCCGGGGCGACGGGGCCAACGTCCTGACTTTC.

This chain uses TRBV4-3 with TRBJ1-2; the D gene is possibly TRBD1 (5 bases). CDR3 length: 14 residues. The V gene lost 3 bases and the J gene lost 2 bases, with 10 bases spanning the gap. CDR1 and CDR2 from the germline V gene are LGHNA and YSLEER. The CDR3 DNA follows: TGCGCCAGCAGCCATCTCGCAGGGAACTATGGCTACACCTTC. This gives the protein CASSHLAGNYGYTF.

CDR3: CASGGAGGTYNEQFF. CDR3 nucleotide sequence: TGTGCTAGTGGGGGAGCGGGGGGGACCTACAATGAGCAGTTCTTC. V is TRBV12-5 and J is TRBJ2-1; TRBD2 aligns across 10 bases. CDR3 length equals 15 residues. Per the germline V gene, CDR1 is LGHNT and CDR2 is FRNRAP. Trimming at V came to 6 bases and at J to 2 bases, leaving 4 bases not matched to a gene.

The chain joins TRBV7-6 to TRBJ2-2; possibly TRBD1 or TRBD2 for D (5 bases each). The CDR3 loop spans 16 amino acids. The V gene lost 1 base and the J gene lost 2 bases, with 11 bases spanning the gap. Looked up from germline, CDR1 is SGHVS and CDR2 is FNYEAQ. CDR3 sequence: CASSLGAGRNTGELFF. For the CDR3, the DNA is TGTGCCAGCAGCTTAGGGGCAGGGAGAAACACCGGGGAGCTGTTTTTT. Full variable domain (remainder filled in from reference TRBV7-6 and TRBJ2-2): GAGVSQSPRYKVTKRGQDVALRCDPISGHVSLYWYRQALGQGPEFLTYFNYEAQQDKSGLPNDRFSAERPEGSISTLTIQRTEQRDSAMYRCASSLGAGRNTGELFFGEGSRLTVL.

This clonotype was observed a handful of times. The genes are TRBV9 and TRBJ1-5; no clear D. V was pared by 0 bases and J by 3 bases, with 16 bases between. The length of the CDR3 is 17 residues. Germline V CDR1 and CDR2: SGDLS, YYNGEE. In DNA, the CDR3 is TGTGCCAGCAGCGTAGGAGAAGGGAAAGGTTACAATCAGCCCCAGCATTTT. This translates into CASSVGEGKGYNQPQHF.

In regard to this clonotype: The junction differs from germline at one of its ends, possibly a read error. The J gene is TRBJ1-2, the V gene TRBV10-3; the match to TRBD1 covers 7 bases. CDR1 and CDR2 (germline): ENHRY, SYGVKD. The CDR3 has 11 residues. CDR3: CAISADRDISF. CDR3 coding DNA: TGTGCCATCAGTGCAGACAGGGATATCTCCTTC.

The chain combines TRBV6-5 with TRBJ2-5, with D perhaps TRBD2 (6 bases). The CDR3 covers 17 residues. CDR1 is MNHEY and CDR2 is SVGAGI in the germline V gene. V lost 0 bases to trimming and J lost 6 bases, with 20 bases between them. CDR3 sequence: CASSYSVTGEWKKTQYF. CDR3 DNA sequence: TGTGCCAGCAGTTACTCGGTTACGGGGGAATGGAAAAAGACCCAGTACTTC.

Many counts were recorded for this clonotype. V is TRBV29-1 and J is TRBJ1-1; tentative D call: TRBD1 (6 bases). The V gene lost 3 bases and the J gene lost 1 base, with 9 bases spanning the gap. The CDR3 totals 13 residues. Per germline, CDR1 SQVTM and CDR2 ANQGSEA. The CDR3 DNA follows: TGCAGCGTTGAGAGAGGGGGGAACACTGAAGCTTTCTTT. It yields the protein CSVERGGNTEAFF. Full variable domain (rest looked up from reference TRBV29-1 and TRBJ1-1): SAVISQKPSRDICQRGTSLTIQCQVDSQVTMMFWYRQQPGQSLTLIATANQGSEATYESGFVIDKFPISRPNLTFSTLTVSNMSPEDSSIYLCSVERGGNTEAFFGQGTRLTVV.

This clonotype was detected many times. The chain couples TRBV20-1 to TRBJ2-1, with a weak D call TRBD1 (5 bases). Trimming took 5 bases from V and 3 from J, leaving 17 bases between them. Germline assignment: CDR1 DFQATT and CDR2 SNEGSKA (reference sequence). The CDR3 length is 15 residues. The CDR3 sequence is CSAPAGLHDYNEQFF. The CDR3 bases are TGCAGTGCTCCGGCAGGGCTACATGACTACAATGAGCAGTTCTTC.

The chain links TRBV5-1 to TRBJ2-5; 7 positions match TRBD2. Germline loops: CDR1 SGHRS, CDR2 YFSETQ. The CDR3 is 15 amino acids. With 4 bases clipped from V and 1 base from J, the junction kept 7 bases outside the gene matches. CDR3 DNA sequence: TGCGCCAGCAGCGGGGGAGGGGTTGGCCAAGAGACCCAGTACTTC. Encoded protein: CASSGGGVGQETQYF.

This clonotype was counted a few times. This chain uses TRBV24-1 with TRBJ1-1; the D is unclear. The germline gives CDR1 KGHDR, CDR2 SFDVKD. This CDR3 comprises 12 residues. With 7 bases removed from V and 8 bases from J, the gap between germline ends came to 13 bases. The CDR3: CATRNAIEEAFF. In nucleotides, the CDR3 is TGTGCCACCAGAAACGCTATAGAAGAAGCTTTCTTT.

For the CDR3, the DNA is TGTGCCAGCACCAACGGGGCAGGAAAAGCCAAAAACATTCAGTACTTC. Its translation is CASTNGAGKAKNIQYF. This chain joins TRBV6-2 or TRBV6-3 and TRBJ2-4; D may match TRBD1 or TRBD2 (5 bases each). Germline V lookup: CDR1 MNHEY, CDR2 SVGEGT. Trimming shortened V by 7 bases and J by 0 bases, and 16 bases separated the two germline ends. The CDR3 loop spans 16 amino acids.

This chain joins TRBV6-2 or TRBV6-3 and TRBJ2-3, with D maybe TRBD2 (6 bases). Per the germline V gene, CDR1 is MNHEY and CDR2 is SVGEGT. The CDR3 spans 13 residues. V was pared by 3 bases and J by 4 bases, with 8 bases between. The CDR3 sequence is CASSYPGADTQYF. CDR3 DNA: TGTGCCAGCAGTTATCCGGGAGCAGATACGCAGTATTTT.

The chain combines TRBV4-3 with TRBJ2-1, with D possibly TRBD2 on 5 matching bases. V was pared by 1 base and J by 10 bases, with 14 bases between. The V gene's germline CDR1 is LGHNA and CDR2 YSLEER. The length of the CDR3 is 14 residues. DNA of the CDR3: TGCGCCAGCAGCCAAGTAGTGAGGGTCGGCGAGCAGTTCTTC. It is translated as CASSQVVRVGEQFF.

This clonotype was observed a handful of times. CDR3 protein: CASSKVTGPYSPLHF. In nucleotides, the CDR3 is TGTGCCAGCAGCAAGGTTACAGGCCCATATTCACCCCTCCACTTT. The V call is TRBV21-1, the J call TRBJ1-6; the DNA was not used to check the table's D call, TRBD1. TRBV21-1 is given as a pseudogene. This CDR3 contains 15 residues.